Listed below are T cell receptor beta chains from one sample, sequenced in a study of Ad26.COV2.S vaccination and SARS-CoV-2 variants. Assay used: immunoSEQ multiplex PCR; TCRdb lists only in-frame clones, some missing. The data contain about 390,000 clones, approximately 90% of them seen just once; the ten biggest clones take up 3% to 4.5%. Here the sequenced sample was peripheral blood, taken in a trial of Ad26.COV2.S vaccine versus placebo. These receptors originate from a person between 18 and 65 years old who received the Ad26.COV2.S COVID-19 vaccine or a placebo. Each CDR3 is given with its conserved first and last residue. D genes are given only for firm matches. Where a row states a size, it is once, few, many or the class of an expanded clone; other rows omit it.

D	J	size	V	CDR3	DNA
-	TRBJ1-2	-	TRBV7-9	CASSAIVGKGYTF	TGTGCCAGCAGCGCGATCGTAGGCAAAGGCTACACCTTC
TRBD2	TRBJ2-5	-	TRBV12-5	CASGSLISGGPSYQETQYF	TGTGCTAGTGGTTCACTTATTAGCGGGGGGCCTTCTTACCAAGAGACCCAGTACTTC
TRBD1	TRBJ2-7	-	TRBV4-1	CASSQDNIVGTGGNYEQYF	TGCGCCAGCAGCCAAGATAACATAGTAGGGACAGGGGGGAACTACGAGCAGTACTTC
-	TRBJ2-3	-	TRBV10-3	CATRDNTDTQYF	TGTGCCACCAGGGATAACACAGATACGCAGTATTTT
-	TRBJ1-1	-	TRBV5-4	CASSPWTARGTEAFF	TGTGCCAGCAGCCCCTGGACAGCCAGGGGTACTGAAGCTTTCTTT
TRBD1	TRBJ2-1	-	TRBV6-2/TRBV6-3	CASSPLRTGKGNEQFF	TGTGCCAGCAGTCCCCTTCGGACAGGGAAGGGCAATGAGCAGTTCTTC
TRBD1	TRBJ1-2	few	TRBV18	CASSPSRQGGGGYTF	TGTGCCAGCTCACCATCCAGACAGGGTGGAGGTGGCTACACCTTC
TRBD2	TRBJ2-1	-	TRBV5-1	CASSLGSGVNEQFF	TGCGCCAGCAGCTTAGGGAGCGGGGTCAATGAGCAGTTCTTC
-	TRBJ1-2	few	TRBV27	CASSLDRKYYGYTF	TGTGCCAGCAGTCTTGACAGGAAATACTATGGCTACACCTTC
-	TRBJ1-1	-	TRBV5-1	CASSHGTLGSEAFF	TGCGCCAGTAGCCACGGGACATTGGGGTCTGAAGCTTTCTTT
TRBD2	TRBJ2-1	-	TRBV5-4	CASSFGTSGYNEQFF	TGTGCCAGCAGCTTCGGGACTAGCGGCTACAATGAGCAGTTCTTC
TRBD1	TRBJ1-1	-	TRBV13	CASSLYFGTGNTEAFF	TGTGCCAGCAGCCTTTATTTCGGGACAGGGAACACTGAAGCTTTCTTT
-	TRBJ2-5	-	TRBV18	CASSSGGETQYF	TGTGCCAGCTCGTCAGGCGGGGAGACCCAGTACTTC
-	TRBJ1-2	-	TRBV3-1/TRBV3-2	CASSQDLGGGYTF	TGTGCCAGCAGCCAAGATCTCGGGGGTGGCTACACCTTC
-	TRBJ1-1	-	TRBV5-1	CASTGSGGTMNTEAFF	TGCGCCAGCACCGGATCGGGGGGGACGATGAACACTGAAGCTTTCTTT
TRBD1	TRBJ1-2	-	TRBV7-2	CASSSQSDRGGYTF	TGTGCCAGCAGCTCCCAATCTGACAGGGGCGGCTACACCTTC
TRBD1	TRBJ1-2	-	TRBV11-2	CASSTNTGGRKNNYGYTF	TGTGCCAGCAGCACAAACACAGGGGGCAGGAAGAATAACTATGGCTACACCTTC
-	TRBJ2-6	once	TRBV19	CASTTGASGANVLTF	TGTGCCAGTACCACGGGGGCCTCTGGGGCCAACGTCCTGACTTTC
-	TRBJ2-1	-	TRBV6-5	CASSYSKKGRNNEQFF	TGTGCCAGCAGTTACTCGAAGAAGGGCCGCAACAATGAGCAGTTCTTC
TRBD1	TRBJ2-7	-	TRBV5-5	CASSFDRGRSYEQYF	TGTGCCAGCAGTTTCGACAGGGGGCGCTCCTACGAGCAGTACTTC
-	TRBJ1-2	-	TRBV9	CASSLSQGNYGYTF	TGTGCCAGCAGCCTCTCTCAGGGGAACTATGGCTACACCTTC
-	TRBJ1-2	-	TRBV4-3	CASSQDADTGYTF	TGCGCCAGCAGCCAAGATGCGGATACGGGCTACACCTTC
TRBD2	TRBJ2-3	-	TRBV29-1	CSTSASEGDTQYF	TGCAGTACTAGCGCCTCTGAGGGAGATACGCAGTATTTT
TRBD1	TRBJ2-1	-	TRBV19	CASNQGATYNEQFF	TGTGCCAGTAACCAGGGGGCAACGTACAATGAGCAGTTCTTC
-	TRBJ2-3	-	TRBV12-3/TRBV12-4	CASTWNQDTQYF	TGTGCCAGCACCTGGAATCAAGATACGCAGTATTTT
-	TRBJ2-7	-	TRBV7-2	CASSLVPGSYEQYF	TGTGCCAGCAGCTTAGTACCGGGCTCCTACGAGCAGTACTTC
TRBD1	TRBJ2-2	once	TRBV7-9	CASSSTGTGGTGELFF	TGTGCCAGCAGCTCAACCGGGACAGGGGGCACCGGGGAGCTGTTTTTT
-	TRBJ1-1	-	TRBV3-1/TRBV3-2	CASSQEVTEAFF	TGTGCCAGCAGCCAAGAGGTCACTGAAGCTTTCTTT
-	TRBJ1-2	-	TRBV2	CASSEGRGTIGYTF	TGTGCCAGCAGTGAAGGCCGGGGTACTATAGGCTACACCTTC
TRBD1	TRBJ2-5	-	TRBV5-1	CASIGQGAEGETQYF	TGCGCCAGCATAGGACAGGGGGCCGAAGGAGAGACCCAGTACTTC
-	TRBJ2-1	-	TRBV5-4	CASSFLVGAGNEQFF	TGTGCCAGCAGCTTTCTAGTGGGGGCGGGTAATGAGCAGTTCTTC
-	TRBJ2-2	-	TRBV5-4	CASSTRQGYTGELFF	TGTGCCAGCAGCACCCGTCAGGGTTACACCGGGGAGCTGTTTTTT
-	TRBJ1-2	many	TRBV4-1	CASSQVYPPAGFSGGYTF	TGCGCCAGCAGCCAAGTATACCCCCCCGCCGGCTTTTCCGGCGGCTACACCTTC
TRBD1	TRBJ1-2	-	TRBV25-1	CASSEQGAYGYTF	TGTGCCAGCAGTGAACAGGGGGCCTATGGCTACACCTTC
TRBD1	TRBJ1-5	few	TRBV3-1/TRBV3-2	CASLGKFGTDGKPQHF	TGTGCCAGCCTAGGAAAGTTCGGGACAGACGGAAAACCCCAGCATTTT
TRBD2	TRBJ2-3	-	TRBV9	CASSGGTRQYF	TGTGCCAGCAGCGGGGGGACTAGGCAGTATTTT
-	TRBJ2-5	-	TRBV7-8	CASSFNFLETQYF	TGTGCCAGCAGCTTTAACTTTTTAGAGACCCAGTACTTC
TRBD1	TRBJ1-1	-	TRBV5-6	CASSYWTGPNTEAFF	TGTGCCAGCAGCTACTGGACAGGGCCGAACACTGAAGCTTTCTTT
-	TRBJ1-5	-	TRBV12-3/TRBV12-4	CASSVENQPQHF	TGTGCCAGCAGCGTGGAAAATCAGCCCCAGCATTTT
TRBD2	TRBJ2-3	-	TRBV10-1	CASSRAGGTADTQYF	TGCGCCAGCAGTCGTGCGGGGGGGACCGCGGATACGCAGTATTTT
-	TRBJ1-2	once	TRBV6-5	CASSPQGAANYGYTF	TGTGCCAGCAGTCCCCAGGGTGCAGCTAACTATGGCTACACCTTC
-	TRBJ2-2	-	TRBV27	CASSLLGPPNTGELFF	TGTGCCAGCAGTTTATTGGGGCCCCCGAACACCGGGGAGCTGTTTTTT
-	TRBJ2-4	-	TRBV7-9	CATSNYRDNIQYF	TGTGCCACAAGTAATTACAGGGACAACATTCAGTACTTC
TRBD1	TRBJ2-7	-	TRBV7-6	CASSSGTGVWEQYF	TGTGCCAGCAGCTCCGGGACAGGGGTCTGGGAGCAGTACTTC
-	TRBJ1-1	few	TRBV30	CAWRQNTEAFF	TGTGCCTGGAGACAGAACACTGAAGCTTTCTTT
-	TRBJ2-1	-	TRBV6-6	CASSYSSTYEQFF	TGTGCCAGCAGTTACTCGTCCACCTACGAGCAGTTCTTC
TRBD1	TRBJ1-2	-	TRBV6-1	CASSEALQGAYGYTF	TGTGCCAGCAGTGAAGCGCTACAGGGGGCCTATGGCTACACCTTC
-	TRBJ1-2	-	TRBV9	CASSVPDSPHYGYTF	TGTGCCAGCAGCGTACCGGACAGTCCCCACTATGGCTACACCTTC
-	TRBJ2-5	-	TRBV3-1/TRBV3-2	CASSQDWAVQETQYF	TGTGCCAGCAGCCAAGATTGGGCAGTCCAAGAGACCCAGTACTTC
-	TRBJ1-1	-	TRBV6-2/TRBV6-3	CASSFDPNTEAFF	TGTGCCAGCAGTTTCGACCCGAACACTGAAGCTTTCTTT
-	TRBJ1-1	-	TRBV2	CASSVMGRGLEAFF	TGTGCCAGCAGTGTCATGGGGCGGGGGCTTGAAGCTTTCTTT
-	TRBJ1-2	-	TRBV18	CASHEGVDGYTF	TGTGCCAGCCACGAGGGGGTCGATGGCTACACCTTC